Listed below are T cell receptor beta chains from one sample, sequenced in a study of identical twins. TCRdb passed the 5' RACE reads through MiXCR, listing each CDR3 protein once. The sample lists 600,000 to 700,000 distinct CDR3 sequences, 21% occurring once. These data also featured in a second study, about T cells expressing NK-cell markers.

The sample was PBMCs. These receptor sequences come from a woman aged 18-29 years in good health. CDR3s include the opening cysteine and the closing phenylalanine or tryptophan. Fields, in order: CDR3 protein, J gene, V gene.

CSASAGISGYTF | TRBJ1-2 | TRBV20-1
CASSPASPYEQYF | TRBJ2-7 | TRBV27
CASSSLGLAGHGELFF | TRBJ2-2 | TRBV7-9
CASSDRHRAEAFF | TRBJ1-1 | TRBV6-4
CSAKQVNEQFF | TRBJ2-1 | TRBV20-1
CSASSGGGLYEQYF | TRBJ2-7 | TRBV20-1
CASSPVTGAAYEQYF | TRBJ2-7 | TRBV18
CASSLLTDRGEAFF | TRBJ1-1 | TRBV11-2
CATSRTTGRPYNEQFF | TRBJ2-1 | TRBV15
CASSLSVVRLAGGYTF | TRBJ1-2 | TRBV12-3/TRBV12-4
CATSRDRGQGRFTQYF | TRBJ2-3 | TRBV15
CSASHYRDSPLHF | TRBJ1-6 | TRBV20-1
CSARPAGGPSAAQYF | TRBJ2-5 | TRBV20-1
CASSSLLAGEVDTQYF | TRBJ2-3 | TRBV6-5
CASSTLAGEAETQYF | TRBJ2-5 | TRBV5-1
CASSPWSGGQTETQYF | TRBJ2-5 | TRBV9
CASSLEATGELFF | TRBJ2-2 | TRBV5-1
CASGPRLAGITGELFF | TRBJ2-2 | TRBV6-2/TRBV6-3
CASSFGGAGEQFF | TRBJ2-1 | TRBV12-3/TRBV12-4
CSANGILEAVYGSPRDTQYF | TRBJ2-3 | TRBV20-1
CASSNRTGGRGTQYF | TRBJ2-3 | TRBV5-1
CASSPGQGDTGELFF | TRBJ2-2 | TRBV18
CASSPNSRESRGTQYF | TRBJ2-5 | TRBV4-3
CASSRPGLAGMYEQYF | TRBJ2-7 | TRBV3-1
CASSELGDTPYNEQFF | TRBJ2-1 | TRBV9
CASSSYRGNSNEQYF | TRBJ2-7 | TRBV7-9
CAIKGVDYEQYF | TRBJ2-7 | TRBV10-3
CASSVSGTAYNEQFF | TRBJ2-1 | TRBV5-6
CASRGEQGRSEKLFF | TRBJ1-4 | TRBV6-1
CAWKVGYSNQPQHF | TRBJ1-5 | TRBV30
CASSLITGGVETQYF | TRBJ2-5 | TRBV7-2
CASSLRPVGDRAYF | TRBJ2-7 | TRBV7-6
CASFRKGTGTFQETQYF | TRBJ2-5 | TRBV12-3/TRBV12-4
CASSPGGGRDFYGYTF | TRBJ1-2 | TRBV5-1
CASSYGTPFTDTQYF | TRBJ2-3 | TRBV6-5
CASSPDSRGGGELFF | TRBJ2-2 | TRBV6-1
CASSRGTGESEQYF | TRBJ2-7 | TRBV5-1
CASTPGQSYEQYF | TRBJ2-7 | TRBV11-1
CSACLGQGPHEQYF | TRBJ2-7 | TRBV29-1
CSASHPTGEQYF | TRBJ2-7 | TRBV20-1
CASSYSIVPGAGEGYTF | TRBJ1-2 | TRBV6-5
CSVEGAGPYKDTQYF | TRBJ2-3 | TRBV29-1
CSARDSSRRRAGELFF | TRBJ2-2 | TRBV20-1
CASSDTGDTEAFF | TRBJ1-1 | TRBV5-1
CAISGDMYEQYF | TRBJ2-7 | TRBV10-3
CATSRLVGVGYEQFF | TRBJ2-1 | TRBV15
CASSPGVAGSETQYF | TRBJ2-5 | TRBV4-3
CASSGPGLAGGNEQFF | TRBJ2-1 | TRBV6-2/TRBV6-3
CSAYVIARYTGELFF | TRBJ2-2 | TRBV29-1
CASSSPPSYNEQFF | TRBJ2-1 | TRBV5-4
CSASPSGRATETQYF | TRBJ2-5 | TRBV20-1
CASSQTRDRNTDTQYF | TRBJ2-3 | TRBV7-3
CASNSGSGELFF | TRBJ2-2 | TRBV12-3/TRBV12-4
CASSNSRSYEQYF | TRBJ2-7 | TRBV7-8
CAPRVPLVETQYF | TRBJ2-5 | TRBV5-6
CSARDFKERGAYEQYF | TRBJ2-7 | TRBV20-1
CDSSFGFYNEQFF | TRBJ2-1 | TRBV12-3/TRBV12-4
CASSFPGGFGGGGTDTQYF | TRBJ2-3 | TRBV2
CASSFLGGGTYEQYF | TRBJ2-7 | TRBV11-2
CASSRLAGGTTDTQYF | TRBJ2-3 | TRBV4-3